Following are 2 T cell receptor beta chains from one sample sequenced in a study of OX40 agonist ivuxolimab in advanced cancers. The receptor library was made with the immunoSEQ multiplex PCR assay. TCRdb limited this immuneACCESS table to in-frame rearrangements with V and J called. A share of clones is missing; checked studies link under half to unresolved V genes, and the rest is unexplained. The sample table holds around 76,000 clones, of which around 81% were seen once. The leading ten clones occupy less than 6.5% of the sample. Sequenced here: CD4+ or CD8+ T cells sorted from blood, sampled in a trial of the OX40 agonist ivuxolimab. The receptors derive from an adult with an advanced solid tumor such as melanoma, head and neck, liver or kidney cancer.

The chain recombines TRBV4-1 with TRBJ2-7, with D maybe TRBD2 (6 bases). There are 16 residues in the CDR3. Trimming shortened V by 4 bases and J by 6 bases, and 22 bases separated the two germline ends. Germline V lookup: CDR1 MGHRA, CDR2 YSYEKL. The DNA for the CDR3 is TGCGCCAGCAGCCTGCAGGGCGGGACGTCCTATGCCGAGCAGTACGTC. This codes for CASSLQGGTSYAEQYV.

CDR3 in amino acids: CASRGQGGGNTEAFF. The CDR3 nucleotides read TGTGCCAGCCGAGGGCAGGGAGGTGGGAACACTGAAGCTTTCTTT. The rearrangement joins TRBV7-9 to TRBJ1-1; perhaps TRBD1 as D (5 bases). The CDR3 runs 15 residues. Trimming left V 8 bases short and J 1 base short, with 17 bases between. Germline V gene lookup returns CDR1 SEHNR and CDR2 FQNEAQ (reference sequence).